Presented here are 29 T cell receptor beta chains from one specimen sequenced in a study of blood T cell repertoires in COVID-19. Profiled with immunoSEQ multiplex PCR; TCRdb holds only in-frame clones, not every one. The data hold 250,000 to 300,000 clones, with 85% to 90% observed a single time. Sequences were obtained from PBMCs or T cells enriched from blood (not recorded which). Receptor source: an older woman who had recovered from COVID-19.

CDR3 protein: CATQIFPTEAFF. CDR3 DNA sequence: TGTGCCACCCAGATTTTCCCTACTGAAGCTTTCTTT. The J gene is TRBJ1-1, the V gene TRBV28, with D uncertain. V was pared by 10 bases and J by 5 bases, with 14 bases between. Germline values: CDR1 MDHEN, CDR2 SYDVKM. This CDR3 has 12 residues.

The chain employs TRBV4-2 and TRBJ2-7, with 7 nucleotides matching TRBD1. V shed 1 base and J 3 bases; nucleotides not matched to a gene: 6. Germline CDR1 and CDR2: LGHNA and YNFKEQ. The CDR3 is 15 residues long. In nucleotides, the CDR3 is TGTGCCAGCAGCCAAGCGGGGACAGAGAGCTACGAGCAGTACTTC. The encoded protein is CASSQAGTESYEQYF.

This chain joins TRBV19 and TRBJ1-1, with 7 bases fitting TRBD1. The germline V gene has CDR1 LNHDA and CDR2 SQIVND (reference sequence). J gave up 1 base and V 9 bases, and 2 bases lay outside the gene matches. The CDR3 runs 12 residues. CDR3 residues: CASWDRNTEAFF. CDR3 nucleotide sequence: TGTGCCAGCTGGGACAGGAACACTGAAGCTTTCTTT.

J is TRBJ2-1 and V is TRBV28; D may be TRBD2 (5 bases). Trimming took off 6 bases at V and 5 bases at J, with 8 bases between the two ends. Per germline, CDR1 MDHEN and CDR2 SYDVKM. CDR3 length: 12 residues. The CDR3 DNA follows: TGTGCCAGCAGCCCGACTAACAATGAGCAGTTCTTC. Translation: CASSPTNNEQFF. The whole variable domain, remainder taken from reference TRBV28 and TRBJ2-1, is DVKVTQSSRYLVKRTGEKVFLECVQDMDHENMFWYRQDPGLGLRLIYFSYDVKMKEKGDIPEGYSVSREKKERFSLILESASTNQTSMYLCASSPTNNEQFFGPGTRLTVL.

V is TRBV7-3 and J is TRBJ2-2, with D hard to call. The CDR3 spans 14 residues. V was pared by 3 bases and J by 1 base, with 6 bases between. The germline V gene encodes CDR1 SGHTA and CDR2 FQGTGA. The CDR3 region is CASSFTRNTGELFF. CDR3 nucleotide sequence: TGTGCCAGCAGCTTTACACGGAACACCGGGGAGCTGTTTTTT.

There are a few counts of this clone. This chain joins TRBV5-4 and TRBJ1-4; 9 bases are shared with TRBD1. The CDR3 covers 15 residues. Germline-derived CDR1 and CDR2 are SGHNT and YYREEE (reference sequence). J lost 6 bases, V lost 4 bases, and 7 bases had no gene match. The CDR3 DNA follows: TGTGCCAGCAGCCATGGGGGACAGGGAGATGAAAAACTGTTTTTT. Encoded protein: CASSHGGQGDEKLFF.

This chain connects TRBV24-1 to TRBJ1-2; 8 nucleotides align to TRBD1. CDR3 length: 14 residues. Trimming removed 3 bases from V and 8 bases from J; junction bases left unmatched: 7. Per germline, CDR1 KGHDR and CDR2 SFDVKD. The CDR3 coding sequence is TGTGCCACCAGTGATCCGGGACAGGCGGGCGGCTACACCTTC. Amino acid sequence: CATSDPGQAGGYTF.

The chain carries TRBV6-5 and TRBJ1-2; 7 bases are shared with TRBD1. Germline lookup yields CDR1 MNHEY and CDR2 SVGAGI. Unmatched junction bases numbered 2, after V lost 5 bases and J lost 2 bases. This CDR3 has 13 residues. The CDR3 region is CASSQTGNYGYTF. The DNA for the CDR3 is TGTGCCAGCAGTCAGACAGGGAACTATGGCTACACCTTC.

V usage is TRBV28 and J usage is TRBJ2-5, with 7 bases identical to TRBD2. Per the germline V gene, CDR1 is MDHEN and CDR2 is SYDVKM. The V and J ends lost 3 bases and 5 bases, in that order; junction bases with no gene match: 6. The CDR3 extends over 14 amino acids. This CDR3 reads CASSLSGVGETQYF. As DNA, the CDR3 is TGTGCCAGCAGTTTGAGCGGGGTAGGGGAGACCCAGTACTTC.

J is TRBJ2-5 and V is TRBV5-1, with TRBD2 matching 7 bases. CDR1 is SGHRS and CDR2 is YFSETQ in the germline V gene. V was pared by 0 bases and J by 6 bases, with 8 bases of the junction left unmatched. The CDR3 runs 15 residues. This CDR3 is CASSLEGSGLQTQYF. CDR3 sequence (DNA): TGCGCCAGCAGCTTGGAAGGTAGCGGGCTACAGACCCAGTACTTC.

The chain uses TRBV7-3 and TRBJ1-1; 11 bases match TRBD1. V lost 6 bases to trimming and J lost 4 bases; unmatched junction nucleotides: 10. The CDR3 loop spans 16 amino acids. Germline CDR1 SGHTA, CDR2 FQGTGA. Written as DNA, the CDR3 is TGTGCCAGCAGTCGTGGACAGGGGGCGGGCGCCACTGAAGCTTTCTTT. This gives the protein CASSRGQGAGATEAFF.

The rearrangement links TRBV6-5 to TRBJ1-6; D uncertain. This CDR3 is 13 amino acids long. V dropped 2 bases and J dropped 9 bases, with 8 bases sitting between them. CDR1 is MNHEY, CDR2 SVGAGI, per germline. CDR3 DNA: TGTGCCAGCAGTTACGTTTCCGGTTCACCCCTCCACTTT. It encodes CASSYVSGSPLHF.

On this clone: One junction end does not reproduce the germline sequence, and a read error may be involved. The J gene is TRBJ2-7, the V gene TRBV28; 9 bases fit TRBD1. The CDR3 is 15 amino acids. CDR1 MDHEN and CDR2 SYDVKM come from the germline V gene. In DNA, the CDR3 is TGTGCCAGCACCCTCGGTACAGGGGGCTCCCACGAGCAGTACTTC. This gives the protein CASTLGTGGSHEQYF.

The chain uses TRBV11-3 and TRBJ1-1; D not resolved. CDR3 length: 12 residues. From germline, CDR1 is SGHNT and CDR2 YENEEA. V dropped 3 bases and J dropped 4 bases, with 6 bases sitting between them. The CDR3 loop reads CASSFALTEAFF. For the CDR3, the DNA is TGTGCCAGCAGCTTCGCGCTCACTGAAGCTTTCTTT.

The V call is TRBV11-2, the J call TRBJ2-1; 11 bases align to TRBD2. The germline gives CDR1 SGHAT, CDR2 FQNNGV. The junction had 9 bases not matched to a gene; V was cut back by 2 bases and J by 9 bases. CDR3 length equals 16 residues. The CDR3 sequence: CASSLNIAGGPGEQFF. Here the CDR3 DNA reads TGTGCCAGCAGCTTAAATATAGCGGGAGGGCCAGGTGAGCAGTTCTTC.

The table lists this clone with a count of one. DNA for the CDR3: TGTGCCAGCAGTGAAGGGGACAGCCGCAATCAGCCCCAGCATTTT. Encoded protein: CASSEGDSRNQPQHF. The chain is built from TRBV9 and TRBJ1-5, with 7 bases matching TRBD1. CDR1 is SGDLS, CDR2 YYNGEE, per germline. The V segment lost 5 bases and the J segment 2 bases; nucleotides outside the gene matches: 7. The CDR3 is 15 amino acids.

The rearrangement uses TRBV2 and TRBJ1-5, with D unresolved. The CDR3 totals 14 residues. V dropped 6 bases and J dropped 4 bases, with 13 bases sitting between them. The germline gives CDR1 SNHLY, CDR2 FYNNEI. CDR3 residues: CASRQAPWNQPQHF. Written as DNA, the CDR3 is TGTGCCAGCAGGCAGGCCCCTTGGAATCAGCCCCAGCATTTT.

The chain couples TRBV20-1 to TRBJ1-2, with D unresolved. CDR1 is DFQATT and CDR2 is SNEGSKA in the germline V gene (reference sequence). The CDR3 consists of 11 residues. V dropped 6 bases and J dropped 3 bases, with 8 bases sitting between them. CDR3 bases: TGCAGTGCCCTTCGGGACTATGGCTACACCTTC. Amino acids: CSALRDYGYTF.

Here the CDR3 DNA reads TGCGCCAGCAGCCAAGATCCCAGTTGGCTAGCGAGAAACACCGGGGAGCTGTTTTTT. It specifies CASSQDPSWLARNTGELFF. The chain uses TRBV4-1 and TRBJ2-2; weak D call: TRBD2 (6 bases). Between the trimmed V and J ends, which lost 0 bases and 2 bases, there was a span of 19 bases. This CDR3 spans 19 amino acids. Germline-derived CDR1 and CDR2 are MGHRA and YSYEKL.

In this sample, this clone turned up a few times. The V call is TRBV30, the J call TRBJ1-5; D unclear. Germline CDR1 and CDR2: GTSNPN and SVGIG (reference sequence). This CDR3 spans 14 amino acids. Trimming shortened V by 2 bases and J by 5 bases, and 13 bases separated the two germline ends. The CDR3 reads CAWSQPPGDQPQHF. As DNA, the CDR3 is TGTGCCTGGAGTCAACCTCCGGGAGATCAGCCCCAGCATTTT.

The CDR3 protein is CSVESGGGTDTQYF. The DNA for the CDR3 is TGCAGCGTTGAAAGCGGGGGGGGCACAGATACGCAGTATTTT. The chain has TRBV29-1 and TRBJ2-3; TRBD2 agrees at 10 bases. Trimming took 2 bases from V and 1 from J; bases not matched to a gene: 0. This CDR3 has 14 residues. Germline V gene data show CDR1 as SQVTM and CDR2 as ANQGSEA.

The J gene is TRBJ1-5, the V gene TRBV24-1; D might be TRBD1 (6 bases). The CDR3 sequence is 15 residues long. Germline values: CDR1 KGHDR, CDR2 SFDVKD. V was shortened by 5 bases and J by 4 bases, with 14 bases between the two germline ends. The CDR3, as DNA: TGTGCCACCAGTGCCCGTGGGCAGGGGAATCAGCCCCAGCATTTT. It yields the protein CATSARGQGNQPQHF.

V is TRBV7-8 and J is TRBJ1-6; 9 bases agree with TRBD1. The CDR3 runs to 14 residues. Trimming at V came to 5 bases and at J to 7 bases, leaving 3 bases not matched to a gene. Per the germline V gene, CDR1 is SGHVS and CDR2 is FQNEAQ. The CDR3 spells CASSADRGNSPLHF. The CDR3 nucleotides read TGTGCCAGCAGCGCGGACAGGGGAAATTCACCCCTCCACTTT.

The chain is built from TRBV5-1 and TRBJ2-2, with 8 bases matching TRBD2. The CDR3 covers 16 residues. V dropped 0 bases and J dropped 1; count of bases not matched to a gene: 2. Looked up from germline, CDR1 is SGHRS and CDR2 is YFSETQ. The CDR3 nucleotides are TGCGCCAGCAGCTTGGATCTAGCGGGGAACACCGGGGAGCTGTTTTTT. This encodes CASSLDLAGNTGELFF.

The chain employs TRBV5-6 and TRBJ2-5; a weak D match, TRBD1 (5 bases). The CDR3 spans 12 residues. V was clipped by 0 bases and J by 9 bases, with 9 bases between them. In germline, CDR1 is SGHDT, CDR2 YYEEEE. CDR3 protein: CASSLAGLAQYF. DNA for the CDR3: TGTGCCAGCAGCTTGGCAGGGTTGGCCCAGTACTTC.

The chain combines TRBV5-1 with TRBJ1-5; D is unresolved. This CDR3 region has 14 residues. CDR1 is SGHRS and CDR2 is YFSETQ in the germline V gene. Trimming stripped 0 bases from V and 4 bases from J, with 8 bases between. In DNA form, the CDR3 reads TGCGCCAGCAGCTTGGGTTTCTCTAATCAGCCCCAGCATTTT. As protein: CASSLGFSNQPQHF.

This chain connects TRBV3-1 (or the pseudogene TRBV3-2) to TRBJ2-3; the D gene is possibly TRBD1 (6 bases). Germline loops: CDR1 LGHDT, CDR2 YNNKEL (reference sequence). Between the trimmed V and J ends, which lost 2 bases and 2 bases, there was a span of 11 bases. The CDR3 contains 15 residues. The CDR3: CASSQMGHLTDTQYF. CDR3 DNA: TGTGCCAGCAGCCAAATGGGACACCTCACAGATACGCAGTATTTT.

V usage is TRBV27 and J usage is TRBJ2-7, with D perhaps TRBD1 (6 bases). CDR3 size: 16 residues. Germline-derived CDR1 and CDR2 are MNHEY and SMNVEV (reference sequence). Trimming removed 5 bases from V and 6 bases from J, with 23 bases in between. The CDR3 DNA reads TGTGCCAGCAGTCTACAGGGAAGCCCATTGGTCTCCGAGCAGTACTTC. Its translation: CASSLQGSPLVSEQYF.

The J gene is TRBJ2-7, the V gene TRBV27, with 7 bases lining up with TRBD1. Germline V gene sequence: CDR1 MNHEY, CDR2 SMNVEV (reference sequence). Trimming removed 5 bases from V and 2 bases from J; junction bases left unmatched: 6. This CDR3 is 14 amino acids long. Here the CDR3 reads CASSKPGQTYEQYF. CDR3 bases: TGTGCCAGCAGTAAACCGGGACAGACCTACGAGCAGTACTTC.